Below, 10 T cell receptor beta chains from the same sample are listed, as sequenced in a study of blood T cell repertoires in COVID-19. Repertoires were generated with immunoSEQ multiplex PCR, while TCRdb's copy carries only in-frame clones and drops some. Among 250,000 or so clones listed, approximately 89% were seen once. The sequencing sample was made of PBMCs or T cells enriched from blood (not recorded which). Receptors were obtained from a woman aged 30 to 39 who had been exposed to COVID-19.

This chain links TRBV18 with TRBJ1-1, with unresolved D. V lost 3 bases and J lost 0, with 5 bases in between. The CDR3 is 13 residues long. Germline V CDR1 and CDR2: KGHSH, LQKENI. The DNA for the CDR3 is TGTGCCAGCTCACCGCACATGAACACTGAAGCTTTCTTT. This encodes CASSPHMNTEAFF.

V gene TRBV27 combines with J gene TRBJ2-2; 8 bases align to TRBD2. Trimming cost V 6 bases and J 5 bases; bases outside gene matches: 8. The CDR3 totals 15 residues. Germline-derived CDR1 and CDR2 are MNHEY and SMNVEV (reference sequence). The CDR3 region is CASSQGTRVTGELFF. In DNA form, the CDR3 reads TGTGCCAGCAGCCAGGGGACTAGGGTGACCGGGGAGCTGTTTTTT.

The V gene is TRBV24-1, the J gene TRBJ2-1, with TRBD2 identical over 10 bases. This CDR3 is built from 13 residues. With V trimmed by 9 bases and J by 6 bases, 4 bases remained unmatched. Looked up from germline, CDR1 is KGHDR and CDR2 is SFDVKD. The CDR3 is CATRSSGGNEQFF. The CDR3 DNA sequence: TGTGCCACCCGGTCTAGCGGGGGCAATGAGCAGTTCTTC.

The chain combines TRBV11-2 with TRBJ1-4; 9 bases agree with TRBD1. The CDR3 length is 15 residues. CDR1 is SGHAT and CDR2 is FQNNGV in the germline V gene. J lost 7 bases, V lost 5 bases, and 8 bases had no gene match. Here the CDR3 reads CASSGSGTGFEKLFF. CDR3 DNA: TGTGCCAGCAGCGGCTCCGGGACAGGGTTTGAAAAACTGTTTTTT.

This clone was observed a single time. The CDR3 sequence is CASRGVDSQPQHF. In nucleotides, the CDR3 is TGTGCCAGCAGGGGTGTGGATAGCCAGCCCCAGCATTTT. J is TRBJ1-5 and V is TRBV28; the D is unclear. The V and J ends lost 6 bases and 7 bases respectively, with 13 bases between them. Per the germline V gene, CDR1 is MDHEN and CDR2 is SYDVKM. The CDR3 sequence is 13 residues long. The whole variable domain, remainder taken from reference TRBV28 and TRBJ1-5, is DVKVTQSSRYLVKRTGEKVFLECVQDMDHENMFWYRQDPGLGLRLIYFSYDVKMKEKGDIPEGYSVSREKKERFSLILESASTNQTSMYLCASRGVDSQPQHFGDGTRLSIL.

The genes are TRBV15 and TRBJ1-2; D gene uncertain. Trimming shortened V by 0 bases and J by 2 bases, and 10 bases separated the two germline ends. CDR1 and CDR2 from the germline V gene are LNHNV and YYDKDF (reference sequence). The CDR3 contains 15 residues. This chain's CDR3 is CATSRDIKTNYGYTF. CDR3 DNA sequence: TGTGCCACCAGCAGAGATATCAAGACAAACTATGGCTACACCTTC.

This chain links TRBV25-1 with TRBJ2-5, with TRBD1 matching over 7 bases. J gave up 3 bases and V 7 bases, and 5 bases lay outside the gene matches. The CDR3 runs to 13 residues. Germline loops: CDR1 MGHDK, CDR2 SYGVNS. In DNA form, the CDR3 reads TGTGCCAGCAACAGGGGTGCCAAAGAGACCCAGTACTTC. The encoded protein is CASNRGAKETQYF.

The V call is TRBV19, the J call TRBJ1-4; unclear D gene. The CDR3 length is 13 residues. Trimming took 2 bases from V and 8 from J, leaving 9 bases between them. The V gene's germline CDR1 is LNHDA and CDR2 SQIVND (reference sequence). In DNA form, the CDR3 reads TGTGCCAGTAGTATACCGAATCGGGAAAAACTGTTTTTT. The encoded protein is CASSIPNREKLFF.

The chain employs TRBV29-1 and TRBJ2-3; no firm D call. The CDR3 extends over 12 amino acids. V gave up 2 bases and J gave up 6 bases, with 9 bases separating them. CDR1 and CDR2 from the germline V gene are SQVTM and ANQGSEA. The CDR3 nucleotides read TGCAGCGTTGAATTGGCTTTGGATACGCAGTATTTT. This translates into CSVELALDTQYF.

The gene calls are TRBV30 and TRBJ1-3; the D is unclear. V lost 2 bases to trimming and J lost 8 bases, with 13 bases between them. CDR3 length: 13 amino acids. The V gene's germline CDR1 is GTSNPN and CDR2 SVGIG (reference sequence). The CDR3 DNA is TGTGCCTGGAGTTCTCTTGGTGGGCACACCATATATTTT. Translating gives CAWSSLGGHTIYF.